This paragraph reports one TCR beta chain. Its target is unknown. The data belong to a study of OX40 agonist ivuxolimab in advanced cancers. Trimming at V came to 4 bases and at J to 8 bases, leaving 10 bases not matched to a gene. CDR3 length: 15 amino acids. From germline, CDR1 is SEHNR and CDR2 FQNEAQ (reference sequence). Study-level results: CD8+ T cells showed, on average, more clonal expansion than CD4+ cells.

TCRdb's copy holds only in-frame clones and misses some; the assay was immunoSEQ multiplex PCR. This table has 55,000 to 80,000 clones, approximately 81% appearing once. The gene calls are TRBV7-9 and TRBJ1-4, with TRBD1 matching over 7 bases. The sample in question was CD4+ or CD8+ T cells sorted from blood, obtained in a trial of the OX40 agonist ivuxolimab. This clonotype was sampled from an adult with an advanced solid tumor such as melanoma, head and neck, liver or kidney cancer. CDR3 in amino acids: CASSSGQPLREKLFF. The CDR3, as DNA: TGTGCCAGCAGCTCGGGACAGCCCCTTCGGGAAAAACTGTTTTTT.